The 27 T cell receptor beta chains in this list originate from one sample, sequenced in a study of blood T cell repertoires in COVID-19. The repertoire was sequenced with immunoSEQ multiplex PCR; TCRdb's copy has only in-frame clones and lacks some. The sample consists of roughly 220,000 clones, approximately 82% of them appearing once. Sequenced: PBMCs or T cells enriched from blood (not recorded which). Source of these receptors: a man aged 40-55 years who had recovered from COVID-19.

V is TRBV20-1 and J is TRBJ1-4; D unresolved. Trimming removed 3 bases at V and 7 bases at J, with 6 bases between. CDR1 is DFQATT and CDR2 is SNEGSKA in the germline V gene (reference sequence). The CDR3 spans 11 residues. The CDR3 region is CSASGFEKLFF. As DNA, the CDR3 is TGCAGTGCTAGCGGGTTTGAAAAACTGTTTTTT.

This chain connects TRBV12-5 to TRBJ1-1; D may be TRBD1 (6 bases). The germline gives CDR1 LGHNT, CDR2 FRNRAP. The CDR3 consists of 15 residues. Trimming cost V 5 bases and J 4 bases, with 17 bases left between them. For the CDR3, the DNA is TGTGCTAGTGGTGTCTACGGGGGGCAGATCACTGAAGCTTTCTTT. Encoded protein: CASGVYGGQITEAFF.

V and J are TRBV6-7 and TRBJ2-1; tentative D call: TRBD2 (6 bases). TRBV6-7 is recorded as an ORF, its role being uncertain. V shed 5 bases and J shed 5 bases, with 13 bases lying between them. This CDR3 contains 14 residues. The CDR3 sequence: CASSRGTPDNEQFF. CDR3 nucleotide sequence: TGTGCCAGCAGTCGCGGGACTCCGGACAATGAGCAGTTCTTC.

The genes are TRBV11-2 and TRBJ2-2; the D is unclear. Germline CDR1 reads SGHAT; CDR2 reads FQNNGV. This CDR3 contains 13 residues. The V end was cut by 3 bases, the J end by 6 bases, with 8 bases between. As DNA, the CDR3 is TGTGCCAGCAGCTTCGATAGAGCCGGGGAGCTGTTTTTT. It specifies CASSFDRAGELFF.

V and J are TRBV28 and TRBJ1-2; D is uncertain. The CDR3 totals 13 residues. V dropped 2 bases and J dropped 5 bases, with 9 bases sitting between them. CDR1 is MDHEN and CDR2 is SYDVKM in the germline V gene. The CDR3, as DNA: TGTGCCAGCAGTTTACCGGGGTGGTATGGCTACACCTTC. Protein product: CASSLPGWYGYTF.

J is TRBJ1-1 and V is TRBV3-1 (or the pseudogene TRBV3-2); D is uncertain. This CDR3 is built from 17 residues. Looked up from germline, CDR1 is LGHDT and CDR2 is YNNKEL (reference sequence). Trimming removed 1 base from V and 4 bases from J, with 19 bases in between. The CDR3 sequence is CASSQGGRRAGGTEAFF. CDR3 DNA sequence: TGTGCCAGCAGCCAAGGGGGAAGAAGGGCAGGAGGCACTGAAGCTTTCTTT.

The chain has TRBV5-4 and TRBJ2-1, with TRBD1 identical over 8 bases. There are 14 residues in the CDR3. Looked up from germline, CDR1 is SGHNT and CDR2 is YYREEE (reference sequence). Unmatched junction bases numbered 9, after V lost 5 bases and J lost 8 bases. The CDR3 coding sequence is TGTGCCAGCAGAGTGATTGGACAGGGCGATGAGCAGTTCTTC. Translation: CASRVIGQGDEQFF. Looking up the rest from reference TRBV5-4 and TRBJ2-1 gives the full variable domain: ETGVTQSPTHLIKTRGQQVTLRCSSQSGHNTVSWYQQALGQGPQFIFQYYREEENGRGNFPPRFSGLQFPNYSSELNVNALELDDSALYLCASRVIGQGDEQFFGPGTRLTVL.

CDR3 region: CASRLLKTGSSYEQYF. The CDR3 DNA reads TGTGCAAGTCGCCTACTGAAGACAGGGTCCTCCTACGAGCAGTACTTC. This rearrangement joins TRBV12-2 to TRBJ2-7; the tabulated D call, TRBD1, remains unverified against the DNA. TRBV12-2 is classified as a pseudogene. The CDR3 sequence is 16 residues long.

This chain uses TRBV3-1 (or the pseudogene TRBV3-2) with TRBJ2-7; 9 nucleotides agree with TRBD2. Germline V CDR1 and CDR2: LGHDT, YNNKEL (reference sequence). The CDR3 has 18 amino acids. Trimming took 4 bases from V and 0 from J; bases not matched to a gene: 13. CDR3 loop: CASSPRAGGPFFSYEQYF. The CDR3 nucleotides are TGTGCCAGCAGCCCTCGGGCGGGGGGGCCCTTTTTCTCCTACGAGCAGTACTTC.

The CDR3 protein is CASSYSGGGANYGYTF. The CDR3 DNA reads as TGTGCCAGCAGCTATAGCGGGGGGGGAGCTAACTATGGCTACACCTTC. V usage is TRBV7-9 and J usage is TRBJ1-2; D is possibly TRBD1 (5 bases). Trimming pared 4 bases from V and 0 bases from J, leaving 15 bases between. The CDR3 is 16 residues long. CDR1 and CDR2 from the germline V gene are SEHNR and FQNEAQ (reference sequence). The whole variable domain, filled in from reference TRBV7-9 and TRBJ1-2, reads DTGVSQNPRHKITKRGQNVTFRCDPISEHNRLYWYRQTLGQGPEFLTYFQNEAQLEKSRLLSDRFSAERPKGSFSTLEIQRTEQGDSAMYLCASSYSGGGANYGYTFGSGTRLTVV.

This chain joins TRBV11-2 and TRBJ1-2; D is perhaps TRBD1 (6 bases). This CDR3 is 15 amino acids long. V shed 6 bases and J shed 5 bases, with 19 bases lying between them. CDR1 and CDR2 from the germline V gene are SGHAT and FQNNGV. CDR3 protein: CASRQYTGLSYGYTF. The DNA for the CDR3 is TGTGCCAGCAGACAATACACAGGGCTAAGTTATGGCTACACCTTC.

The chain employs TRBV5-6 and TRBJ1-1; 7 nucleotides match TRBD1. V was pared by 0 bases and J by 3 bases, with 2 bases of the junction left unmatched. CDR1 is SGHDT and CDR2 is YYEEEE in the germline V gene. There are 14 residues in the CDR3. CDR3: CASSLGTGDTEAFF. CDR3 nucleotides: TGTGCCAGCAGCTTGGGAACAGGGGACACTGAAGCTTTCTTT.

This clone turned up a few times. V and J are TRBV6-4 and TRBJ1-2; no definite D call. Germline loops: CDR1 MRHNA, CDR2 SNTAGT. The CDR3 is 10 amino acids. Trimming took 2 bases from V and 14 from J, leaving 9 bases between them. CDR3 sequence (DNA): TGTGCCAGCAGTGACCCACAGTTAACCTTC. Translation gives CASSDPQLTF.

This chain links TRBV3-1 (or the pseudogene TRBV3-2) with TRBJ2-3; 8 nucleotides match TRBD2. The CDR3 is made up of 15 amino acids. V lost 4 bases and J lost 4; bases outside the gene matches: 7. In germline, CDR1 is LGHDT, CDR2 YNNKEL (reference sequence). The CDR3: CASSRAAGASDTQYF. The CDR3 nucleotides read TGTGCCAGCAGCCGGGCAGCGGGGGCCTCAGATACGCAGTATTTT.

The V gene is TRBV21-1, the J gene TRBJ1-6; the table's TRBD1 call for D was not verified on the DNA. TRBV21-1 is described as a pseudogene. The CDR3 covers 19 residues. The CDR3 is CASSKGSAGGGINNSPLHF. CDR3 in DNA: TGTGCCAGCAGCAAAGGGTCCGCAGGGGGTGGGATTAATAATTCACCCCTCCACTTT.

V usage is TRBV2 and J usage is TRBJ2-5; a possible D gene is TRBD2 (5 bases). V was shortened by 8 bases and J by 5 bases, with 9 bases between the two germline ends. CDR1 is SNHLY and CDR2 is FYNNEI in the germline V gene. The CDR3 extends over 11 amino acids. The CDR3 DNA reads TGTGCCAGCGGGAGTACCGAGACCCAGTACTTC. Protein product: CASGSTETQYF.

This chain connects TRBV27 to TRBJ1-6; maybe TRBD1 (5 bases). Germline CDR1 reads MNHEY; CDR2 reads SMNVEV (reference sequence). Between the trimmed V and J ends, which lost 5 bases and 10 bases, there was a span of 12 bases. CDR3 length equals 13 residues. In DNA, the CDR3 is TGTGCCAGCAGTCTCAGGAGGGACTCACCCCTCCACTTT. As protein: CASSLRRDSPLHF.

The chain combines TRBV7-3 with TRBJ2-2, with 7 bases fitting TRBD2. The CDR3 length is 15 residues. CDR1 is SGHTA, CDR2 FQGTGA, per germline. The J segment lost 2 bases and the V segment lost 5 bases, leaving 5 bases of the junction unmatched. The CDR3 coding sequence is TGTGCCAGCAGCGTAGGACTAGTTAACACCGGGGAGCTGTTTTTT. Protein sequence: CASSVGLVNTGELFF.

This chain joins TRBV5-4 and TRBJ2-1, with D unresolved. The CDR3 spans 14 residues. V lost 1 base, J lost 6 bases, and 11 bases lay in between. Germline V gives CDR1 SGHNT, CDR2 YYREEE (reference sequence). The CDR3 reads CASSLYASRNEQFF. The CDR3 coding sequence is TGTGCCAGCAGCTTGTATGCTAGTCGCAATGAGCAGTTCTTC.

CDR3 in amino acids: CASSYSTSGEQYF. DNA for the CDR3: TGTGCCAGCAGTTACAGTACTAGCGGCGAGCAGTACTTC. The chain uses TRBV6-6 and TRBJ2-7, with 8 positions matching TRBD2. V lost 2 bases to trimming and J lost 6 bases; unmatched junction nucleotides: 3. The CDR3 is 13 amino acids. From germline, CDR1 is MNHNY and CDR2 SVGAGI (reference sequence).

The chain uses TRBV5-4 and TRBJ1-2; a possible D gene is TRBD1 (5 bases). Germline CDR1 SGHNT, CDR2 YYREEE (reference sequence). This CDR3 spans 16 amino acids. The V and J ends lost 1 base and 6 bases respectively, with 19 bases between them. CDR3 DNA: TGTGCCAGCAGCTTGTATGGGGGAGGAGGATTAGATGGCTACACCTTC. Translated, it gives CASSLYGGGGLDGYTF.

This clone was observed at least ten times. V and J are TRBV29-1 and TRBJ2-1, with TRBD1 as a possible D gene (7 bases). V lost 5 bases, J lost 3 bases, and 11 bases lay in between. Germline V gene lookup returns CDR1 SQVTM and CDR2 ANQGSEA. The CDR3 is 13 amino acids. This chain's CDR3 is CSVQGGGYNEQFF. DNA of the CDR3: TGCAGCGTTCAGGGGGGCGGCTACAATGAGCAGTTCTTC.

The V call is TRBV28, the J call TRBJ1-4; weak D call: TRBD1 (6 bases). The ends were cut back, 2 bases at V and 5 bases at J, with 21 bases in the middle. Germline CDR1 and CDR2: MDHEN and SYDVKM. This CDR3 has 18 amino acids. The CDR3 coding sequence is TGTGCCAGCAGTTTAAGCACACGGCCGGGACAAAGGAATGAAAAACTGTTTTTT. Residues: CASSLSTRPGQRNEKLFF.

This chain joins TRBV27 and TRBJ2-2, with 10 nucleotides matching TRBD2. V shed 6 bases and J 0 bases; nucleotides not matched to a gene: 4. This CDR3 spans 16 amino acids. Germline V gives CDR1 MNHEY, CDR2 SMNVEV (reference sequence). CDR3 DNA sequence: TGTGCCAGCAGACCGCTAGCGGGAGCGAACACCGGGGAGCTGTTTTTT. Translation gives CASRPLAGANTGELFF.

The V and J genes are TRBV4-1 and TRBJ1-2, with 11 bases lining up with TRBD1. The CDR3 is 16 amino acids. Germline V CDR1 and CDR2: MGHRA, YSYEKL. Unmatched junction bases numbered 11, after V lost 3 bases and J lost 8 bases. The CDR3 coding sequence is TGCGCCAGCAGCCATGGACAGGGGGCGTCAAGAAGCGGCTACACCTTC. It is translated as CASSHGQGASRSGYTF.

CDR3 loop: CASSLGGVTYNSPLHF. In DNA, the CDR3 is TGCGCCAGCAGCTTGGGAGGAGTCACCTATAATTCACCCCTCCACTTT. The gene calls are TRBV5-1 and TRBJ1-6, with D unclear. Trimming removed 0 bases at V and 2 bases at J, with 9 bases between. The CDR3 covers 16 residues. Germline lookup yields CDR1 SGHRS and CDR2 YFSETQ.

This clone counts as medium-sized. The gene calls are TRBV3-1 (or the pseudogene TRBV3-2) and TRBJ2-1, with TRBD2 matching 9 bases. CDR1 and CDR2 from the germline V gene are LGHDT and YNNKEL (reference sequence). This CDR3 comprises 15 residues. The V gene end was trimmed by 2 bases and the J gene end by 9 bases; junction bases not matched to a gene: 8. The CDR3 region has the DNA TGTGCCAGCAGCCAATACGGCGGGAGGGCCGGTGAGCAGTTCTTC. This codes for CASSQYGGRAGEQFF.